The 19 T cell receptor beta chains below all came from one sample that was sequenced in a study of neoadjuvant anti-PD-1 for oral cavity cancer (dated by TCRdb to the early 2020s). The receptor library was made with the immunoSEQ multiplex PCR assay. TCRdb holds this immuneACCESS table with in-frame rearrangements only. Some clones are missing; in checked studies, unresolved V genes explain under half, and the rest has no known cause. For this sample the table gives some 9,800 clones, of which 61% were detected only once. The ten top clones hold roughly 4.5% of the sample. The sample's time point, from its label and the paper: after neoadjuvant nivolumab, at surgical resection. This sample comprised PBMCs, obtained after nivolumab (anti-PD-1) treatment. The receptor source for this set is a person aged 35-80 years with oral cavity squamous cell carcinoma.

The V call is TRBV6-1, the J call TRBJ2-1, with D perhaps matching TRBD1 or TRBD2 (5 bases each). There are 15 residues in the CDR3. From germline, CDR1 is MNHNS and CDR2 SASEGT. The V and J ends lost 6 bases and 3 bases respectively, with 15 bases between them. The CDR3 coding sequence is TGTGCCAGCAGGGGCGCCGGGGCCGGCTACAATGAGCAGTTCTTC. Residues: CASRGAGAGYNEQFF.

The J gene is TRBJ1-6, the V gene TRBV28; 7 bases match TRBD1. With 5 bases clipped from V and 9 bases from J, the junction kept 13 bases outside the gene matches. CDR3 length equals 16 residues. From germline, CDR1 is MDHEN and CDR2 SYDVKM. CDR3 protein: CASSPPSQGGFSPLHF. CDR3 sequence (DNA): TGTGCCAGCAGTCCCCCCAGTCAGGGGGGTTTTTCACCCCTCCACTTT.

This chain joins TRBV27 and TRBJ1-2, with 7 positions matching TRBD1. V shed 7 bases, J shed 2 bases, and the junction held 7 bases outside the gene matches. Germline CDR1 MNHEY, CDR2 SMNVEV (reference sequence). CDR3 length: 14 amino acids. The CDR3 here is CASTPQGRNYGYTF. The CDR3 coding sequence is TGTGCCAGCACCCCACAGGGGAGGAACTATGGCTACACCTTC.

This clone came up a few times. The chain recombines TRBV28 with TRBJ1-6, with D hard to call. The V gene lost 7 bases and the J gene lost 5 bases, with 12 bases spanning the gap. CDR3 size: 14 residues. CDR1 and CDR2 (germline): MDHEN, SYDVKM. The DNA of the CDR3 is TGTGCCAGCACCCTACAGTTCAATAATTCACCCCTCCACTTT. Protein sequence: CASTLQFNNSPLHF.

The chain uses TRBV30 and TRBJ2-1; D unclear. Germline V gene sequence: CDR1 GTSNPN, CDR2 SVGIG (reference sequence). V was trimmed by 4 bases and J by 0 bases, leaving 19 bases between them. This CDR3 comprises 17 residues. The CDR3 coding sequence is TGTGCCTGGACTGCTATTGGGCGTATCAACTCCTACAATGAGCAGTTCTTC. Encoded protein: CAWTAIGRINSYNEQFF.

The rearrangement uses TRBV29-1 and TRBJ2-3, with a weak D call TRBD2 (6 bases). V dropped 5 bases and J dropped 8 bases, with 20 bases sitting between them. CDR1 is SQVTM and CDR2 is ANQGSEA in the germline V gene. This CDR3 has 14 residues. The CDR3 DNA reads TGCAGCGTTTCGGAGGGCCTCAAGCAGGGTACGCAGTATTTT. It encodes CSVSEGLKQGTQYF.

V and J are TRBV5-1 and TRBJ2-3, with TRBD2 identical over 11 bases. With 5 bases clipped from V and 5 bases from J, the junction kept 4 bases outside the gene matches. The germline gives CDR1 SGHRS, CDR2 YFSETQ. This CDR3 comprises 14 residues. CDR3 nucleotide sequence: TGCGCCAGCAGTCTTGGACTAGCGGGAGATACGCAGTATTTT. This codes for CASSLGLAGDTQYF.

V is TRBV7-9 and J is TRBJ1-1; TRBD1 is a possible D gene (6 bases). Trimming pared 5 bases from V and 6 bases from J, leaving 16 bases between. The CDR3 length is 14 residues. The V gene's germline CDR1 is SEHNR and CDR2 FQNEAQ (reference sequence). CDR3 residues: CASSVQGPGAEAFF. The DNA for the CDR3 is TGTGCCAGCAGCGTACAGGGTCCGGGGGCTGAAGCTTTCTTT.

DNA for the CDR3: TGTGCCAGCTACTCCCGGGGGGGCAATCAGCCCCAGCATTTT. It encodes CASYSRGGNQPQHF. This chain uses TRBV6-1 with TRBJ1-5, with a weak D call TRBD1 (5 bases). Trimming cost V 8 bases and J 2 bases, with 13 bases left between them. The CDR3 is made up of 14 amino acids. The germline gives CDR1 MNHNS, CDR2 SASEGT.

This sequence joins TRBV5-1 and TRBJ1-4; tentative D call: TRBD1 (6 bases). The CDR3 is 15 residues long. V lost 6 bases, J lost 1 base, and 13 bases lay in between. CDR1 is SGHRS, CDR2 YFSETQ, per germline. Written as DNA, the CDR3 is TGCGCCAGCAAAGATTTAGGGGGAACTAATGAAAAACTGTTTTTT. This codes for CASKDLGGTNEKLFF.

This clone was counted a single time. The chain joins TRBV10-2 to TRBJ1-5; D remains unclear. Germline V lookup: CDR1 WSHSY, CDR2 SAAADI. The CDR3 sequence is 23 residues long. Trimming stripped 0 bases from V and 0 bases from J, with 30 bases between. Here the CDR3 reads CASSESRGREEATPYYSNQPQHF. The CDR3 DNA reads TGCGCCAGCAGTGAGTCGAGAGGAAGGGAGGAGGCAACGCCTTATTATAGCAATCAGCCCCAGCATTTT.

This clone is a singleton in its sample. The chain uses TRBV30 and TRBJ1-1; no reliable D call. This CDR3 spans 12 amino acids. Per the germline V gene, CDR1 is GTSNPN and CDR2 is SVGIG (reference sequence). V was pared by 4 bases and J by 7 bases, with 13 bases between. The CDR3: CAWIAGKLEAFF. CDR3 nucleotides: TGTGCCTGGATTGCCGGGAAACTTGAAGCTTTCTTT.

This chain uses TRBV29-1 with TRBJ2-3, with D possibly matching TRBD1 (7 bases). Germline loops: CDR1 SQVTM, CDR2 ANQGSEA. V gave up 4 bases and J gave up 1 base, with 21 bases separating them. This CDR3 spans 17 amino acids. The CDR3 DNA is TGCAGCGTTGCCCCGGGACCCCCCAGGGGGGGCACAGATACGCAGTATTTT. This sequence encodes CSVAPGPPRGGTDTQYF.

V usage is TRBV5-1 and J usage is TRBJ2-3; the match to TRBD2 covers 13 bases. V gave up 4 bases and J gave up 0 bases; unmatched junction bases: 14. The CDR3 has 20 amino acids. Germline V lookup: CDR1 SGHRS, CDR2 YFSETQ. Here the CDR3 reads CASSTRQSGTSGVSTDTQYF. The CDR3 DNA sequence: TGCGCCAGCAGCACCCGCCAGTCCGGGACTAGCGGGGTTAGCACAGATACGCAGTATTTT.

This rearrangement joins TRBV7-2 to TRBJ1-5; D call uncertain. V lost 1 base and J lost 5, with 6 bases in between. In germline, CDR1 is SGHTA, CDR2 FQGNSA. The CDR3 loop spans 13 amino acids. The CDR3 loop reads CASSLGPHQPQHF. The CDR3 nucleotides are TGTGCCAGCAGCTTAGGTCCTCATCAGCCCCAGCATTTT. The complete variable domain, with remaining parts taken from reference TRBV7-2 and TRBJ1-5, reads GAGVSQSPSNKVTEKGKDVELRCDPISGHTALYWYRQSLGQGLEFLIYFQGNSAPDKSGLPSDRFSAERTGGSVSTLTIQRTQQEDSAVYLCASSLGPHQPQHFGDGTRLSIL.

This clone appeared a few times. The gene calls are TRBV10-3 and TRBJ2-1; D unclear. The V end lost 3 bases, the J end lost 4 bases, and 13 bases lay between the germline ends. Germline V gene sequence: CDR1 ENHRY, CDR2 SYGVKD. This CDR3 spans 15 amino acids. CDR3 DNA sequence: TGTGCCATCAGTGACGGGTTGAGTGGGTACAATGAGCAGTTCTTC. Amino acids: CAISDGLSGYNEQFF.

This clone was seen more than once but under ten times. This chain links TRBV7-3 with TRBJ1-2, with a weak D call TRBD1 (5 bases). CDR1 and CDR2 (germline): SGHTA, FQGTGA. CDR3 length: 14 residues. V lost 2 bases and J 3 bases, leaving 10 bases between the germline ends. CDR3 sequence (DNA): TGTGCCAGCAGCTTAGGGGGAGGTGACTATGGCTACACCTTC. As protein: CASSLGGGDYGYTF.

The CDR3 coding sequence is TGTGCCACCAGCAGAGAAGGAGGGGTAGTCTTGGAAAAACTGTTTTTT. Encoded protein: CATSREGGVVLEKLFF. The gene calls are TRBV15 and TRBJ1-4, with D perhaps TRBD1 (5 bases). The germline V gene encodes CDR1 LNHNV and CDR2 YYDKDF (reference sequence). V gave up 0 bases and J gave up 8 bases, with 16 bases separating them. CDR3 length equals 16 residues.

The chain is built from TRBV5-1 and TRBJ2-1, with TRBD2 as a possible D gene (6 bases). CDR3 length: 17 residues. V was trimmed by 4 bases and J by 3 bases, leaving 20 bases between them. Germline values: CDR1 SGHRS, CDR2 YFSETQ. For the CDR3, the DNA is TGCGCCAGCAGCCGGGGGATCACCCAATCTCGCTACAATGAGCAGTTCTTC. Translated, it gives CASSRGITQSRYNEQFF.